What follows are 32 T cell receptor beta chains derived from one specimen sequenced in a study of response to subunit inactivated influenza vaccine. TCRdb ran MiXCR on the RT-PCR reads and lists one entry per CDR3 protein. The table shows around 470,000 distinct CDR3 sequences, with more than 7% occurring only once. The source material was PBMCs from blood, sampled less than 25 months after vaccination. These receptor sequences come from a man between 50 and 70 years old who received an inactivated influenza vaccine.

V and J are TRBV7-2 and TRBJ2-1; D might be TRBD2 (5 bases). V lost 3 bases, J lost 11 bases, and 17 bases lay in between. Germline V gene sequence: CDR1 SGHTA, CDR2 FQGNSA. The CDR3 length is 14 residues. The CDR3 nucleotides read TGTGCCAGCAGCTTTCTGGGGAGCGGACGAAAGCAGTTCTTC. Protein sequence: CASSFLGSGRKQFF.

This clonotype has a count of ten or more. The chain carries TRBV10-3 and TRBJ2-3, with D uncertain. Germline V gene sequence: CDR1 ENHRY, CDR2 SYGVKD. The length of the CDR3 is 11 residues. The V gene lost 3 bases and the J gene lost 4 bases, with 2 bases spanning the gap. CDR3 DNA sequence: TGTGCCATCAGTGATCCAGATACGCAGTATTTT. It translates to CAISDPDTQYF.

This clonotype was seen repeatedly, ten times or more. The V and J genes are TRBV4-1 and TRBJ2-1; 8 bases fit TRBD2. The CDR3 loop spans 16 amino acids. V trimming: 4 bases; J trimming: 2 bases; junction bases outside the gene matches: 7. In germline, CDR1 is MGHRA, CDR2 YSYEKL. The chain's CDR3 is CASSLSPGLAYNEQFF. The CDR3 bases are TGCGCCAGCAGCCTGTCTCCGGGACTAGCCTACAATGAGCAGTTCTTC.

V and J are TRBV7-2 and TRBJ2-3; the match to TRBD1 covers 9 bases. V shed 10 bases, J shed 4 bases, and the junction held 6 bases outside the gene matches. Looked up from germline, CDR1 is SGHTA and CDR2 is FQGNSA. The CDR3 runs to 13 residues. In nucleotides, the CDR3 is TGTGCCATCCAGGGACAGGGAGCAGATACGCAGTATTTT. Translation gives CAIQGQGADTQYF.

The V gene is TRBV6-1, the J gene TRBJ2-7, with D hard to call. Per germline, CDR1 MNHNS and CDR2 SASEGT. The CDR3 is made up of 13 amino acids. Trimming removed 7 bases at V and 5 bases at J, with 15 bases between. CDR3 nucleotide sequence: TGTGCCAGCACCCTGGACCCCCGGAACGAGCAGTACTTC. Its translation: CASTLDPRNEQYF.

The chain recombines TRBV20-1 with TRBJ1-6, with D perhaps TRBD1 (6 bases). The CDR3 extends over 12 amino acids. Between the trimmed V and J ends, which lost 7 bases and 10 bases, there was a span of 14 bases. Looked up from germline, CDR1 is DFQATT and CDR2 is SNEGSKA (reference sequence). CDR3 coding DNA: TGCAGTGTAGACAGGCTCCGCTCACCCCTCCACTTT. This translates into CSVDRLRSPLHF.

The chain couples TRBV5-1 to TRBJ2-1, with 9 bases lining up with TRBD1. CDR1 SGHRS and CDR2 YFSETQ come from the germline V gene. The junction had 6 bases not matched to a gene; V was cut back by 0 bases and J by 8 bases. CDR3 length: 15 amino acids. The CDR3 reads CASSLAGTGYDEQFF. CDR3 nucleotides: TGCGCCAGCAGCTTGGCGGGGACAGGGTATGATGAGCAGTTCTTC.

This clonotype has a handful of counts. The gene calls are TRBV9 and TRBJ2-2, with TRBD2 identical over 12 bases. This CDR3 has 16 residues. Trimming took 0 bases from V and 6 from J; bases not matched to a gene: 3. Germline CDR1 is SGDLS and CDR2 is YYNGEE. The CDR3 here is CASSVGPSGRAGELFF. The CDR3 region has the DNA TGTGCCAGCAGCGTAGGTCCTAGCGGGAGGGCCGGGGAGCTGTTTTTT.

V gene TRBV3-1 combines with J gene TRBJ2-1, with D perhaps TRBD1 (5 bases). Trimming removed 1 base at V and 3 bases at J, with 10 bases between. This CDR3 contains 15 residues. Germline V gives CDR1 LGHDT, CDR2 YNNKEL (reference sequence). As DNA, the CDR3 is TGTGCCAGCAGCCAAGCAGGGCGCTACTACAATGAGCAGTTCTTC. This gives the protein CASSQAGRYYNEQFF.

This clonotype was seen ten or more times. The gene calls are TRBV12-3 or TRBV12-4 and TRBJ2-3; D is perhaps TRBD1 (5 bases). The CDR3 spans 14 residues. Trimming stripped 0 bases from V and 9 bases from J, with 13 bases between. CDR3 sequence (DNA): TGTGCCAGCAGTTTAGCGGCAGGGCAGGGCACGCAGTATTTT. This codes for CASSLAAGQGTQYF.

This clonotype appeared many times. This chain links TRBV7-2 with TRBJ2-5; no clear D. CDR1 SGHTA and CDR2 FQGNSA come from the germline V gene. This CDR3 has 15 amino acids. Trimming cost V 2 bases and J 5 bases, with 15 bases left between them. The CDR3 nucleotides are TGTGCCAGCAGCTTATCGTCTCATGCTGGGGAGACCCAGTACTTC. Its translation: CASSLSSHAGETQYF.

This clonotype appeared a few times. V and J are TRBV4-2 and TRBJ2-2; weak D call: TRBD2 (6 bases). CDR1 LGHNA and CDR2 YNFKEQ come from the germline V gene. V lost 0 bases, J lost 3 bases, and 11 bases lay in between. The CDR3 consists of 16 residues. CDR3 in amino acids: CASSQDSGSDTGELFF. CDR3 coding DNA: TGTGCCAGCAGCCAAGATAGCGGCTCCGACACCGGGGAGCTGTTTTTT.

V and J are TRBV20-1 and TRBJ1-3; no firm D call. This CDR3 spans 15 amino acids. V lost 1 base and J 0 bases, leaving 10 bases between the germline ends. Germline loops: CDR1 DFQATT, CDR2 SNEGSKA (reference sequence). CDR3 nucleotides: TGCAGTGCTAGAGTTGGCAGCCCCTCTGGAAACACCATATATTTT. This gives the protein CSARVGSPSGNTIYF.

A few counts support this clonotype. This chain joins TRBV7-6 and TRBJ1-1; D not certain. The CDR3 is 16 residues long. With 1 base removed from V and 4 bases from J, the gap between germline ends came to 16 bases. CDR1 and CDR2 from the germline V gene are SGHVS and FNYEAQ. The CDR3 reads CASSLEASPVGTEAFF. For the CDR3, the DNA is TGTGCCAGCAGCTTAGAGGCAAGCCCCGTGGGCACTGAAGCTTTCTTT.

The chain recombines TRBV7-2 with TRBJ2-5; 8 nucleotides agree with TRBD1. V lost 2 bases to trimming and J lost 2 bases; unmatched junction nucleotides: 4. This CDR3 has 15 residues. Germline CDR1 and CDR2: SGHTA and FQGNSA. The CDR3 DNA reads TGTGCCAGCAGCTTACACAGGGGGAAACAAGAGACCCAGTACTTC. Protein product: CASSLHRGKQETQYF.

This clonotype was seen more than once but under ten times. The rearrangement joins TRBV5-1 to TRBJ2-7; the D is unclear. Germline-derived CDR1 and CDR2 are SGHRS and YFSETQ. The CDR3 contains 12 residues. Trimming removed 4 bases from V and 6 bases from J, with 11 bases in between. CDR3 sequence: CASSGQRSEQYF. In DNA form, the CDR3 reads TGCGCCAGCAGCGGCCAGAGGAGCGAGCAGTACTTC.

This clonotype has only a few counts. The rearrangement links TRBV20-1 to TRBJ2-1; TRBD2 aligns across 14 bases. With 3 bases clipped from V and 7 bases from J, the junction kept 11 bases outside the gene matches. The CDR3 length is 17 residues. Germline-derived CDR1 and CDR2 are DFQATT and SNEGSKA (reference sequence). The CDR3 region has the DNA TGCAGTGCTAGGACTAGCGGGAGGGCCCCTTCTAGTAATGAGCAGTTCTTC. Its translation: CSARTSGRAPSSNEQFF.

The chain combines TRBV20-1 with TRBJ2-2, with D hard to call. Germline CDR1 is DFQATT and CDR2 is SNEGSKA (reference sequence). V lost 3 bases and J lost 1, with 9 bases in between. This CDR3 spans 14 amino acids. The CDR3 DNA sequence: TGCAGTGCTAGGTCTGTGAAGAACACCGGGGAGCTGTTTTTT. Protein: CSARSVKNTGELFF.

This clonotype was detected a few times. The chain couples TRBV28 to TRBJ1-2; D call uncertain. The CDR3 spans 14 residues. V was shortened by 7 bases and J by 3 bases, with 15 bases between the two germline ends. Germline V gives CDR1 MDHEN, CDR2 SYDVKM. The CDR3 sequence is CASTTRRGHYGYTF. The CDR3 nucleotides read TGTGCCAGCACCACGAGACGGGGTCACTATGGCTACACCTTC.

In this sample, this clonotype turned up a few times. This rearrangement joins TRBV12-3 or TRBV12-4 to TRBJ2-2, with a weak D call TRBD2 (5 bases). V was pared by 3 bases and J by 8 bases, with 7 bases between. This CDR3 has 12 residues. The CDR3 region has the DNA TGTGCCAGCAGTTTCACGGGGGGGGAGCTGTTTTTT. Amino acids: CASSFTGGELFF.

The V call is TRBV20-1, the J call TRBJ1-4; D unresolved. Germline CDR1 is DFQATT and CDR2 is SNEGSKA (reference sequence). V lost 4 bases to trimming and J lost 8 bases, with 17 bases between them. The CDR3 spans 14 residues. This CDR3 reads CSATFRGRGEKLFF. CDR3 in DNA: TGCAGTGCTACCTTTCGTGGGCGTGGGGAAAAACTGTTTTTT.

This clonotype was seen many times. The chain employs TRBV9 and TRBJ2-1, with a possible D match to TRBD2 (5 bases). Germline V gene sequence: CDR1 SGDLS, CDR2 YYNGEE. The CDR3 totals 14 residues. The V end was cut by 2 bases, the J end by 2 bases, with 8 bases between. CDR3 sequence: CASSVGGPYNEQFF. CDR3 DNA: TGTGCCAGCAGCGTGGGCGGGCCCTACAATGAGCAGTTCTTC.

This clonotype came up a few times. The chain recombines TRBV6-1 with TRBJ2-3; D may match TRBD1 or TRBD2 (6 bases each). Between the trimmed V and J ends, which lost 5 bases and 0 bases, there was a span of 12 bases. The germline gives CDR1 MNHNS, CDR2 SASEGT. CDR3 size: 15 residues. CDR3 region: CASSRGTYSTDTQYF. In DNA form, the CDR3 reads TGTGCCAGCAGTCGCGGGACATACAGCACAGATACGCAGTATTTT.

This clonotype was observed a handful of times. The genes are TRBV4-3 and TRBJ2-2; unclear D gene. The V end lost 3 bases, the J end lost 1 base, and 6 bases lay between the germline ends. The CDR3 runs to 14 residues. Germline assignment: CDR1 LGHNA and CDR2 YSLEER. This chain's CDR3 is CASSHHGNTGELFF. CDR3 coding DNA: TGCGCCAGCAGCCACCACGGGAACACCGGGGAGCTGTTTTTT.

V and J are TRBV6-2 or TRBV6-3 and TRBJ1-5; D gene uncertain. CDR1 and CDR2 from the germline V gene are MNHEY and SVGEGT. The CDR3 is 12 amino acids. V was pared by 2 bases and J by 7 bases, with 6 bases between. CDR3 residues: CASSYQEQPQHF. CDR3 coding DNA: TGTGCCAGCAGTTACCAAGAGCAGCCCCAGCATTTT.

The V and J genes are TRBV4-1 and TRBJ2-7, with 8 positions matching TRBD2. Germline V gene data show CDR1 as MGHRA and CDR2 as YSYEKL. The length of the CDR3 is 15 residues. The J segment lost 3 bases and the V segment lost 0 bases, leaving 4 bases of the junction unmatched. The CDR3 nucleotides are TGCGCCAGCAGCCAAGATCAGGCGGGGGGCTACGAGCAGTACTTC. Translated: CASSQDQAGGYEQYF.

This clonotype was seen ten or more times. The chain has TRBV14 and TRBJ2-1, with 9 bases matching TRBD2. Germline CDR1 SGHDN, CDR2 FVKESK. Germline trimming cut 2 bases from V and 4 bases from J; bases unmatched to any gene: 3. This CDR3 spans 15 amino acids. CDR3 in amino acids: CASSQISGGYNEQFF. The CDR3 region has the DNA TGTGCCAGCAGCCAAATTAGCGGGGGATACAATGAGCAGTTCTTC. The full variable domain, its missing parts supplied by reference TRBV14 and TRBJ2-1, is EAGVTQFPSHSVIEKGQTVTLRCDPISGHDNLYWYRRVMGKEIKFLLHFVKESKQDESGMPNNRFLAERTGGTYSTLKVQPAELEDSGVYFCASSQISGGYNEQFFGPGTRLTVL.

At least ten counts were recorded for this clonotype. The V call is TRBV12-3 or TRBV12-4, the J call TRBJ1-3, with TRBD1 as a possible D gene (5 bases). CDR3 length: 14 amino acids. V was pared by 4 bases and J by 5 bases, with 12 bases between. DNA for the CDR3: TGTGCCAGCAGTTGGGACGGACTACGAAACACCATATATTTT. It specifies CASSWDGLRNTIYF.

At least ten counts were recorded for this clonotype. The J gene is TRBJ2-7, the V gene TRBV28, with 9 bases fitting TRBD1. Germline assignment: CDR1 MDHEN and CDR2 SYDVKM. The CDR3 has 13 amino acids. V trimming: 6 bases; J trimming: 1 base; junction bases outside the gene matches: 1. The CDR3, as DNA: TGTGCCAGCAGACAGGGGGCTTCCTACGAGCAGTACTTC. Encoded protein: CASRQGASYEQYF.

This clonotype was seen a few times. The chain recombines TRBV19 with TRBJ2-2; 12 bases agree with TRBD2. Germline CDR1 and CDR2: LNHDA and SQIVND (reference sequence). Germline trimming cut 4 bases from V and 1 base from J; bases unmatched to any gene: 4. The length of the CDR3 is 17 residues. The CDR3 protein is CASSRSTSGGNTGELFF. The CDR3 DNA reads as TGTGCCAGTAGTAGGTCGACTAGCGGGGGGAACACCGGGGAGCTGTTTTTT. The entire variable domain, with the rest obtained from reference TRBV19 and TRBJ2-2, is as follows: DGGITQSPKYLFRKEGQNVTLSCEQNLNHDAMYWYRQDPGQGLRLIYYSQIVNDFQKGDIAEGYSVSREKKESFPLTVTSAQKNPTAFYLCASSRSTSGGNTGELFFGEGSRLTVL.

The sample holds many counts of this clonotype. The V and J genes are TRBV20-1 and TRBJ2-3; no reliable D call. The CDR3 covers 13 residues. The V and J ends lost 4 bases and 0 bases respectively, with 8 bases between them. Germline V lookup: CDR1 DFQATT, CDR2 SNEGSKA (reference sequence). The CDR3 nucleotides are TGCAGTGCTAAAGCGACTAGCACAGATACGCAGTATTTT. Its translation is CSAKATSTDTQYF.

This clonotype was seen a few times. V is TRBV5-1 and J is TRBJ1-6, with 8 bases identical to TRBD1. The CDR3 runs to 16 residues. Unmatched junction bases numbered 10, after V lost 3 bases and J lost 8 bases. The V gene's germline CDR1 is SGHRS and CDR2 YFSETQ. CDR3 residues: CASSYSGQGTDSPLHF. In DNA form, the CDR3 reads TGCGCCAGCAGCTATAGTGGACAGGGAACTGATTCACCCCTCCACTTT.